The 11 T cell receptor beta chains reported below all come from one sample, sequenced in a study of T cell changes during pregnancy in multiple sclerosis. Profiling relied on immunoSEQ multiplex PCR, and the TCRdb table lists in-frame clones only, not all of them. Altogether under 35,000 clones are present, 80% to 90% being singletons, with the ten largest covering approximately 7.9%. The sequencing here drew on CD8+ T cells from peripheral blood mononuclear cells, taken before pregnancy. These receptors were taken from a female donor with multiple sclerosis, enrolled in a pregnancy study.

The chain links TRBV27 to TRBJ1-6; 8 nucleotides line up with TRBD1. The CDR3 has 14 residues. Germline-derived CDR1 and CDR2 are MNHEY and SMNVEV (reference sequence). The junction had 3 bases not matched to a gene; V was cut back by 2 bases and J by 9 bases. CDR3 loop: CASSLTGGGSPLHF. DNA for the CDR3: TGTGCCAGCAGTTTAACAGGGGGAGGTTCACCCCTCCACTTT.

V and J are TRBV28 and TRBJ1-2, with TRBD1 as a possible D gene (6 bases). CDR3 length: 16 residues. The ends were cut back, 2 bases at V and 6 bases at J, with 19 bases in the middle. Germline lookup yields CDR1 MDHEN and CDR2 SYDVKM. In nucleotides, the CDR3 is TGTGCCAGCAGTTTAGTCGGGTGGGGACAAACGGATGGCTACACCTTC. As protein: CASSLVGWGQTDGYTF.

This clone has just one count. The genes are TRBV5-6 and TRBJ2-1, with D unclear. The CDR3 runs 11 residues. V was shortened by 4 bases and J by 7 bases, with 6 bases between the two germline ends. CDR1 and CDR2 (germline): SGHDT, YYEEEE. In DNA form, the CDR3 reads TGTGCCAGCAGCGACTGGAATGAGCAGTTCTTC. Translating it yields CASSDWNEQFF. The entire variable domain, with the rest obtained from reference TRBV5-6 and TRBJ2-1, is as follows: DAGVTQSPTHLIKTRGQQVTLRCSPKSGHDTVSWYQQALGQGPQFIFQYYEEEERQRGNFPDRFSGHQFPNYSSELNVNALLLGDSALYLCASSDWNEQFFGPGTRLTVL.

The chain uses TRBV7-2 and TRBJ1-6, with D possibly being TRBD1 (6 bases). The germline V and J ends were trimmed by 4 bases and 6 bases, with 10 bases remaining between them. The CDR3 is 14 amino acids. Germline V gene lookup returns CDR1 SGHTA and CDR2 FQGNSA. CDR3 sequence reads: CASSWQGFNSPLHF. CDR3 sequence (DNA): TGTGCCAGCAGCTGGCAGGGGTTTAATTCACCCCTCCACTTT.

The chain combines TRBV11-2 with TRBJ1-1; maybe TRBD1 (6 bases). The germline V and J ends were trimmed by 1 base and 5 bases, with 14 bases remaining between them. The length of the CDR3 is 15 residues. Germline CDR1 and CDR2: SGHAT and FQNNGV. The CDR3 here is CASSLVSGVRTEAFF. Here the CDR3 DNA reads TGTGCCAGCAGCTTAGTGTCAGGGGTAAGGACTGAAGCTTTCTTT.

The chain recombines TRBV2 with TRBJ2-7, with D possibly being TRBD1 (6 bases). Trimming took 6 bases from V and 3 from J, leaving 9 bases between them. The CDR3 runs to 12 residues. From germline, CDR1 is SNHLY and CDR2 FYNNEI. CDR3 region: CASRTGRYEQYF. The CDR3 DNA reads as TGTGCCAGCAGAACAGGGCGCTACGAGCAGTACTTC.

The V and J genes are TRBV13 and TRBJ2-1; TRBD2 matches 14 bases. The CDR3 spans 16 residues. V lost 3 bases to trimming and J lost 7 bases; unmatched junction nucleotides: 5. Germline V gene data show CDR1 as PRHDT and CDR2 as FYEKMQ (reference sequence). The CDR3 loop reads CASSFWTSGRTNEQFF. In nucleotides, the CDR3 is TGTGCCAGCAGCTTCTGGACTAGCGGGAGGACGAATGAGCAGTTCTTC.

The chain recombines TRBV5-1 with TRBJ1-1; 11 nucleotides align to TRBD1. CDR1 is SGHRS and CDR2 is YFSETQ in the germline V gene. The ends lost 8 bases at V and 5 bases at J; junction bases unmatched: 8. The CDR3 covers 14 residues. The CDR3 sequence: CASRRDRGKTEAFF. CDR3 coding DNA: TGCGCCAGTCGACGGGACAGGGGGAAGACTGAAGCTTTCTTT.

The rearrangement joins TRBV28 to TRBJ2-7; D is uncertain. The CDR3 spans 11 residues. CDR1 MDHEN and CDR2 SYDVKM come from the germline V gene. With 5 bases removed from V and 2 bases from J, the gap between germline ends came to 4 bases. CDR3 amino acids: CASSTPYEQYF. For the CDR3, the DNA is TGTGCCAGCAGTACACCCTACGAGCAGTACTTC.

Remarks on this clone: The junction does not match germline at one end; this may be a read error. The chain recombines TRBV4-3 with TRBJ1-3; 8 nucleotides line up with TRBD1. The CDR3 extends over 17 amino acids. Germline CDR1 is LGHNA and CDR2 is YSLEER. The chain's CDR3 is CAGSRDRRTGIGNTIYF. The CDR3 DNA sequence: TGCGCCGGCAGCCGGGACCGAAGGACAGGGATTGGAAACACCATATATTTT.

The chain recombines TRBV6-5 with TRBJ2-1; 8 bases are a match to TRBD2. The CDR3 loop spans 15 amino acids. The germline V gene encodes CDR1 MNHEY and CDR2 SVGAGI. With 2 bases clipped from V and 3 bases from J, the junction kept 3 bases outside the gene matches. CDR3 DNA sequence: TGTGCCAGCAGTTACGAGGGACTAGACTACAATGAGCAGTTCTTC. Protein product: CASSYEGLDYNEQFF.